This T cell receptor beta chain originates from a study of T cell responses to AZD1222 COVID-19 vaccine. Only in-frame clones appear in the TCRdb table, and some are missing; sequencing was by immunoSEQ multiplex PCR. The repertoire holds about 140,000 clones, with over 90% as singletons. The CDR3 consists of 15 residues. The germline gives CDR1 SGHVS, CDR2 FQNEAQ. The ends were cut back, 1 base at V and 4 bases at J, with 13 bases in the middle. The sequencing here drew on peripheral blood, taken on day 0 of MenACWY control vaccination. This sequence originates from an adult in good health. The J gene is TRBJ1-2, the V gene TRBV7-8; D ambiguous. The CDR3, as DNA: TGTGCCAGCAGCTTAGTGGGGAGTGCAGGCTATGGCTACACCTTC. It encodes CASSLVGSAGYGYTF.